What follows describes a single T cell receptor beta chain. The antigen is unknown. The Oncomine TCR Beta short-read assay sequenced DNA from cultured CD4+ T cells. TCRdb used MiXCR to reprocess the PCR reads, holding one entry per CDR3 protein. The sample shows roughly 18,000 distinct CDR3 sequences, approximately 56% of them seen only once. These data come from a study of vaccination and CD4 T cells after COVID-19. Treatment defined: approximately 11-day PBMC culture with coronavirus spike peptide pools or control peptides (ViraFEST assay). The ends were cut back, 5 bases at V and 6 bases at J, with 20 bases in the middle. The CDR3 totals 15 residues. Germline CDR1 is SGHVS and CDR2 is FNYEAQ.

The chain links TRBV7-6 to TRBJ2-7, with D possibly being TRBD1 or TRBD2 (5 bases each). The clonotype comes from a human donor who had recovered from COVID-19. Sample: CD4+ T cells from blood, cultured in vitro, taken before SARS-CoV-2 vaccination. The CDR3 DNA sequence: TGTGCCAGCAGCGCCTTGACCCGGGACGGAGCCGAGCAGTACTTC. This gives the protein CASSALTRDGAEQYF.